The 19 T cell receptor beta chains listed next were all sequenced from one sample in a study of PD-1 blockade in classical Hodgkin lymphoma. With no exception, relapse followed autologous stem cell transplantation in all patients, and brentuximab vedotin exposure varied. Using immunoSEQ multiplex PCR, the repertoire was profiled, and TCRdb retains in-frame clones only, with some absent. Here the sample spans 6,000 or so clones, around 83% being singletons. Sequencing used peripheral blood mononuclear cells (PBMCs), obtained before the second cycle of nivolumab. The source of these receptors is a human donor with classical Hodgkin lymphoma.

J is TRBJ1-2 and V is TRBV18, with 8 bases matching TRBD1. The CDR3 is made up of 15 amino acids. With 1 base clipped from V and 2 bases from J, the junction kept 3 bases outside the gene matches. Germline loops: CDR1 KGHSH, CDR2 LQKENI. CDR3 coding DNA: TGTGCCAGCTCACCACAGCAGGGGGCGAACTATGGCTACACCTTC. It specifies CASSPQQGANYGYTF.

The V gene is TRBV11-2, the J gene TRBJ1-2; TRBD1 agrees at 8 bases. The CDR3 length is 14 residues. Germline CDR1 SGHAT, CDR2 FQNNGV. V shed 4 bases and J 6 bases; nucleotides not matched to a gene: 7. CDR3 coding DNA: TGTGCCAGCAGCTCCGACAGGGGATTGGATGGCTACACCTTC. Protein product: CASSSDRGLDGYTF.

This chain uses TRBV28 with TRBJ1-1; D possibly corresponds to TRBD1 (5 bases). The CDR3 totals 15 residues. Trimming took 5 bases from V and 5 from J, leaving 18 bases between them. Germline CDR1 reads MDHEN; CDR2 reads SYDVKM. The CDR3 region is CASSDLLGVGTEAFF. DNA of the CDR3: TGTGCCAGCAGTGACCTTTTGGGGGTTGGAACTGAAGCTTTCTTT.

The chain links TRBV29-1 to TRBJ1-1; 9 nucleotides line up with TRBD1. The V gene's germline CDR1 is SQVTM and CDR2 ANQGSEA. V lost 2 bases and J lost 5; bases outside the gene matches: 6. This CDR3 has 14 residues. The CDR3 protein is CSVERVTGGTEAFF. CDR3 DNA: TGCAGCGTTGAACGGGTGACAGGGGGGACTGAAGCTTTCTTT.

The chain carries TRBV7-7 and TRBJ1-4; D remains unclear. The length of the CDR3 is 13 residues. Per the germline V gene, CDR1 is SSHAT and CDR2 is FNYEAQ (reference sequence). V was shortened by 0 bases and J by 7 bases, with 6 bases between the two germline ends. This CDR3 reads CASSLASGEKLFF. The CDR3 DNA is TGTGCCAGCAGCTTAGCGTCAGGTGAAAAACTGTTTTTT.

The table lists this clone with a count of one. The chain is built from TRBV10-2 and TRBJ1-5; possible D gene TRBD1, 5 bases. Germline-derived CDR1 and CDR2 are WSHSY and SAAADI. There are 12 residues in the CDR3. Between the trimmed V and J ends, which lost 8 bases and 4 bases, there was a span of 9 bases. The CDR3 spells CASRDANQPQHF. The CDR3 DNA sequence: TGCGCCAGCCGGGACGCTAATCAGCCCCAGCATTTT.

The count of this clone is one. The chain carries TRBV6-1 and TRBJ2-7; D is unresolved. Germline-derived CDR1 and CDR2 are MNHNS and SASEGT. Trimming pared 1 base from V and 4 bases from J, leaving 5 bases between. CDR3 size: 12 residues. The CDR3 sequence is CASSEVWYEQYV. CDR3 nucleotides: TGTGCCAGCAGTGAAGTCTGGTACGAGCAGTACGTC.

The rearrangement links TRBV6-5 to TRBJ1-1, with D unresolved. Trimming cost V 2 bases and J 5 bases, with 12 bases left between them. This CDR3 is built from 14 residues. Looked up from germline, CDR1 is MNHEY and CDR2 is SVGAGI. In DNA form, the CDR3 reads TGTGCCAGCAGTTACGTAGGGTTGGGGACTGAAGCTTTCTTT. Protein product: CASSYVGLGTEAFF.

V gene TRBV5-1 combines with J gene TRBJ2-3; no reliable D call. V lost 1 base, J lost 0 bases, and 0 bases lay in between. The CDR3 loop spans 12 amino acids. CDR1 and CDR2 from the germline V gene are SGHRS and YFSETQ. CDR3: CASSLSTDTQYF. The CDR3 region has the DNA TGCGCCAGCAGCTTGAGCACAGATACGCAGTATTTT.

The chain employs TRBV6-1 and TRBJ1-2; 8 nucleotides agree with TRBD1. The CDR3 is made up of 15 amino acids. Losses at the gene ends were 6 bases for V and 5 bases for J; bases not matched to a gene: 11. Germline V gene data show CDR1 as MNHNS and CDR2 as SASEGT. CDR3 DNA sequence: TGTGCCAGCAGGCAAATTCAGGGGGCGATGTATGGCTACACCTTC. This translates into CASRQIQGAMYGYTF.

The chain combines TRBV4-2 with TRBJ2-3, with TRBD1 as a possible D gene (7 bases). This CDR3 has 17 residues. Germline V lookup: CDR1 LGHNA, CDR2 YNFKEQ. The ends were cut back, 0 bases at V and 5 bases at J, with 18 bases in the middle. The CDR3 DNA follows: TGTGCCAGCAGCCAAGATGAAAGGGGGCTAGCGCGAGATACGCAGTATTTT. Protein product: CASSQDERGLARDTQYF.

This clone came up once. The rearrangement uses TRBV5-1 and TRBJ1-5; D call uncertain. Germline V gene data show CDR1 as SGHRS and CDR2 as YFSETQ. V dropped 0 bases and J dropped 6 bases, with 13 bases sitting between them. CDR3 size: 15 residues. Here the CDR3 DNA reads TGCGCCAGCAGCTTGGCCGGGCAGAAGGGTCAGCCCCAGCATTTT. Its translation: CASSLAGQKGQPQHF. Looking up the rest from reference TRBV5-1 and TRBJ1-5 gives the full variable domain: KAGVTQTPRYLIKTRGQQVTLSCSPISGHRSVSWYQQTPGQGLQFLFEYFSETQRNKGNFPGRFSGRQFSNSRSEMNVSTLELGDSALYLCASSLAGQKGQPQHFGDGTRLSIL.

The gene calls are TRBV11-2 and TRBJ1-2; 7 nucleotides match TRBD1. CDR3 length: 12 amino acids. J was trimmed by 8 bases and V by 6 bases; bases with no gene match: 6. CDR1 is SGHAT and CDR2 is FQNNGV in the germline V gene. This CDR3 reads CASSPYRGGYTF. CDR3 nucleotide sequence: TGTGCCAGCAGTCCGTACAGGGGCGGCTACACCTTC.

CDR3 sequence reads: CASSLRQGYFGETQYF. CDR3 DNA sequence: TGTGCCAGCAGCTTACGACAGGGGTACTTTGGGGAGACCCAGTACTTC. The chain recombines TRBV7-9 with TRBJ2-5; 8 bases agree with TRBD1. After removal of 2 bases from V and 5 bases from J, the junction contained 10 bases not matched to a gene. CDR3 length equals 16 residues. Germline CDR1 SEHNR, CDR2 FQNEAQ (reference sequence).

This chain joins TRBV29-1 and TRBJ1-1; D is ambiguous. Trimming took 5 bases from V and 0 from J, leaving 10 bases between them. Germline CDR1 and CDR2: SQVTM and ANQGSEA. There are 13 residues in the CDR3. The CDR3 here is CSVRAVMNTEAFF. The CDR3 region has the DNA TGCAGCGTTCGTGCGGTTATGAACACTGAAGCTTTCTTT.

The rearrangement joins TRBV28 to TRBJ2-7; tentative D call: TRBD1 (6 bases). Trimming took off 3 bases at V and 7 bases at J, with 13 bases between the two ends. The CDR3 runs 13 residues. Germline loops: CDR1 MDHEN, CDR2 SYDVKM. CDR3 in amino acids: CASSFGQGIEQYV. CDR3 in DNA: TGTGCCAGCAGTTTCGGGCAGGGGATTGAGCAGTACGTC.

This clone came up a few times. This rearrangement joins TRBV9 to TRBJ1-1; D is ambiguous. The ends were cut back, 0 bases at V and 5 bases at J, with 11 bases in the middle. Germline values: CDR1 SGDLS, CDR2 YYNGEE. This CDR3 region has 14 residues. CDR3 residues: CASSVAGSYTEAFF. The CDR3 DNA reads TGTGCCAGCAGCGTAGCGGGCAGCTATACTGAAGCTTTCTTT.

The chain recombines TRBV10-3 with TRBJ1-5; possibly TRBD1 for D (6 bases). The CDR3 consists of 14 residues. Germline V gene sequence: CDR1 ENHRY, CDR2 SYGVKD. V lost 4 bases, J lost 6 bases, and 13 bases lay in between. The DNA for the CDR3 is TGTGCCATCAGTGTTTCAGGGGTAGGTCAGCCCCAGCATTTT. Translated: CAISVSGVGQPQHF.

The rearrangement uses TRBV9 and TRBJ2-3; 10 bases align to TRBD1. Germline loops: CDR1 SGDLS, CDR2 YYNGEE. Trimming took 4 bases from V and 5 from J; bases not matched to a gene: 4. The CDR3 loop spans 14 amino acids. Here the CDR3 DNA reads TGTGCCAGCAGCCCCCGGGACAGGGGAGATACGCAGTATTTT. Protein product: CASSPRDRGDTQYF. Using reference TRBV9 and TRBJ2-3 for the parts outside the CDR3, the full variable domain is DSGVTQTPKHLITATGQRVTLRCSPRSGDLSVYWYQQSLDQGLQFLIQYYNGEERAKGNILERFSAQQFPDLHSELNLSSLELGDSALYFCASSPRDRGDTQYFGPGTRLTVL.